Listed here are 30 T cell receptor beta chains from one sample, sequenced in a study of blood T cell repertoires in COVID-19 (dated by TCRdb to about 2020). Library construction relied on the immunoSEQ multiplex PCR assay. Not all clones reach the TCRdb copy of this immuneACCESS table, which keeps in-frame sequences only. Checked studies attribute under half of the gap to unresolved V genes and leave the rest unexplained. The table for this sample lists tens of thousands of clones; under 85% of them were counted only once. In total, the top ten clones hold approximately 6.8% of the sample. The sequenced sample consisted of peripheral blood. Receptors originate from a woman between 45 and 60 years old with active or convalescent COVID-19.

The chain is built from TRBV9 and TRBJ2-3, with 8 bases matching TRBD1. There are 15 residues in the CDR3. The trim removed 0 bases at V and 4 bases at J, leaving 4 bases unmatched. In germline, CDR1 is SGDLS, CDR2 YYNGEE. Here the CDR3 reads CASSVAGGGADTQYF. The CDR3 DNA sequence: TGTGCCAGCAGCGTAGCAGGGGGCGGCGCAGATACGCAGTATTTT.

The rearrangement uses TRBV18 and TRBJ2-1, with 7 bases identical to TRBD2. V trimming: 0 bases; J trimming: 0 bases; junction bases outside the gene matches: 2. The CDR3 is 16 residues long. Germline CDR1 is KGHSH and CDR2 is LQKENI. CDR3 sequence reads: CASSPPGGSSYNEQFF. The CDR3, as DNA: TGTGCCAGCTCACCACCGGGCGGGAGCTCCTACAATGAGCAGTTCTTC.

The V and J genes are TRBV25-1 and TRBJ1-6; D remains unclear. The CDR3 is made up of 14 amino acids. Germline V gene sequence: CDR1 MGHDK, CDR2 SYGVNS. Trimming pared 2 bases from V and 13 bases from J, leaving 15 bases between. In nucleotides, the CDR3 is TGTGCCAGCAGTGAAGAGCCAGGATCGGGGCCCCTCCACTTT. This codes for CASSEEPGSGPLHF.

The CDR3 region is CASSHPQSNPISPLHF. The CDR3 DNA is TGTGCCAGCAGCCACCCACAAAGTAACCCAATATCACCCCTCCACTTT. The chain has TRBV7-8 and TRBJ1-6; D unresolved. Germline-derived CDR1 and CDR2 are SGHVS and FQNEAQ. Trimming took off 5 bases at V and 10 bases at J, with 21 bases between the two ends. The CDR3 consists of 16 residues.

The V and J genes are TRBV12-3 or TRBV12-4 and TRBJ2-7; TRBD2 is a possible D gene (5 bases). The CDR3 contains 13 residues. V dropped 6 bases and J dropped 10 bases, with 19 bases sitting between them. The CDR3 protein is CASSSTSGSPQYF. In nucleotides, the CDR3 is TGTGCCAGCAGCTCAACCAGCGGAAGCCCCCAGTACTTC.

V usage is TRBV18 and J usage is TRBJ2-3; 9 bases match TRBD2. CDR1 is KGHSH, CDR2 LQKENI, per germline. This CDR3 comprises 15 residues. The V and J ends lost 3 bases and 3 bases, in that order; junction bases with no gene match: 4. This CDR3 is CASSPLAGKTDTQYF. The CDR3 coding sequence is TGTGCCAGCTCACCGCTAGCGGGGAAGACAGATACGCAGTATTTT.

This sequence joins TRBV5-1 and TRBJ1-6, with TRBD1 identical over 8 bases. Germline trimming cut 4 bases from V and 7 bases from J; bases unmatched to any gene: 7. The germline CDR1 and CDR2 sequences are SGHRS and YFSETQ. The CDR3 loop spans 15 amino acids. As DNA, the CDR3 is TGCGCCAGCAGCCCCGCAGGGGGCATGAATTCACCCCTCCACTTT. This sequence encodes CASSPAGGMNSPLHF.

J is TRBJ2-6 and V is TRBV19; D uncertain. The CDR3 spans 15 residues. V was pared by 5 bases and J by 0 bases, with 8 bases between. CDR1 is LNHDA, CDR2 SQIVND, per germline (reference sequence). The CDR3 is CASSRLLSGANVLTF. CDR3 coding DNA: TGTGCCAGTAGTCGACTCCTCTCTGGGGCCAACGTCCTGACTTTC.

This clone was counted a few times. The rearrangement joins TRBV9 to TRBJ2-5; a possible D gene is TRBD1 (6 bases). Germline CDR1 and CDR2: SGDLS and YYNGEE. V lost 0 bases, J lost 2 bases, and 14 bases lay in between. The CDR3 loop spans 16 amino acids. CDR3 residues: CASSVGAGVWQETQYF. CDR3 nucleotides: TGTGCCAGCAGCGTAGGGGCAGGGGTTTGGCAAGAGACCCAGTACTTC.

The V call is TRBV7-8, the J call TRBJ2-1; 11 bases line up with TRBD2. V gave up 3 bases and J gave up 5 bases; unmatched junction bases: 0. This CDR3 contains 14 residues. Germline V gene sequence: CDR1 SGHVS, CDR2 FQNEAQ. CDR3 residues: CASSLGLADNEQFF. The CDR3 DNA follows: TGTGCCAGCAGCTTGGGACTAGCGGACAATGAGCAGTTCTTC.

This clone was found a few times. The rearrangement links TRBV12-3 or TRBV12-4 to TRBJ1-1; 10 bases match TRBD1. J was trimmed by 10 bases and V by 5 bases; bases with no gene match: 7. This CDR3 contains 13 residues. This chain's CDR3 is CASSLTGGNGAFF. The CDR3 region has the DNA TGTGCCAGCAGTCTGACAGGGGGCAATGGAGCTTTCTTT.

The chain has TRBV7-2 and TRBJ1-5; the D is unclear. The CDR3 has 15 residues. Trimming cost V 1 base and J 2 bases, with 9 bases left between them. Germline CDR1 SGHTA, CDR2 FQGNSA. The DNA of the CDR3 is TGTGCCAGCAGCTTAGGGGCAGCGGGCAATCAGCCCCAGCATTTT. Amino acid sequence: CASSLGAAGNQPQHF.

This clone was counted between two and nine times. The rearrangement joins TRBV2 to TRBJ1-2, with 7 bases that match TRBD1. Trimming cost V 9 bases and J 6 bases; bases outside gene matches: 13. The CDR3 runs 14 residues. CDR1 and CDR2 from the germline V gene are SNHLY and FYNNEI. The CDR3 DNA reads TGTGCCAGTATACTTTACAGGGGACAGAATGGCTACACCTTC. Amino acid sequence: CASILYRGQNGYTF.

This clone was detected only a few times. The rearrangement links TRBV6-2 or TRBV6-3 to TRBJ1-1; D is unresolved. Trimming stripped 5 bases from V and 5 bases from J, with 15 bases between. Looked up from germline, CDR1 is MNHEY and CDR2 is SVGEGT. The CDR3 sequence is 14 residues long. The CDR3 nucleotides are TGTGCCAGCAGTCCCCACGAGGCAAGGACTGAAGCTTTCTTT. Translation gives CASSPHEARTEAFF.

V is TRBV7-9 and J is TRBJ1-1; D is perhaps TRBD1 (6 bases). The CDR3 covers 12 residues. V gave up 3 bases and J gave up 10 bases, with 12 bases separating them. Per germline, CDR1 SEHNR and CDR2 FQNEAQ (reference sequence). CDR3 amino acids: CASSLTGGGAFF. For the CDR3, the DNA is TGTGCCAGCAGCTTGACGGGAGGGGGAGCTTTCTTT.

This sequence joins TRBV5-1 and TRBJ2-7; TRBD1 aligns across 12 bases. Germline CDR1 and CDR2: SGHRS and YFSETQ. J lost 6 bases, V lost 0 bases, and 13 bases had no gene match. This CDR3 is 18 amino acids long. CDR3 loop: CASSLAFRGQGAIGEQYF. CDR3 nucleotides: TGCGCCAGCAGCTTGGCTTTCCGGGGACAGGGGGCAATAGGCGAGCAGTACTTC.

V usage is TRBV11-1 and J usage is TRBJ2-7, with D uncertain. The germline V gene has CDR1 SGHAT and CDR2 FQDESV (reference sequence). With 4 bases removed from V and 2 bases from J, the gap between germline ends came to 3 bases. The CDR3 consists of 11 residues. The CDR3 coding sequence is TGTGCCAGCAGCTCCGCCTACGAGCAGTACTTC. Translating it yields CASSSAYEQYF.

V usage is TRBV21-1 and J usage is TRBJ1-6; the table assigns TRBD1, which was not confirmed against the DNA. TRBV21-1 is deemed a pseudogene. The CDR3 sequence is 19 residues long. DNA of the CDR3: TGTGCCAGCAGCAAAAAGGAAGGGACATCATCGAGGGGTAATTCACCCCTCCACTTT. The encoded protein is CASSKKEGTSSRGNSPLHF.

CDR3 loop: CATSDSGGNYGYTF. As DNA, the CDR3 is TGTGCCACCAGTGATTCAGGGGGCAACTATGGCTACACCTTC. The genes are TRBV24-1 and TRBJ1-2; 8 bases are a match to TRBD1. This CDR3 has 14 amino acids. Trimming cost V 2 bases and J 2 bases; bases outside gene matches: 0. Germline CDR1 reads KGHDR; CDR2 reads SFDVKD.

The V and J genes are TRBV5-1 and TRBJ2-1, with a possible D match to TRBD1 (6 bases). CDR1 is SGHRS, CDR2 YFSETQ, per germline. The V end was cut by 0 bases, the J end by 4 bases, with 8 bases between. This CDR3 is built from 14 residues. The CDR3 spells CASSLGTVYNEQFF. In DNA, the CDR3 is TGCGCCAGCAGCTTGGGGACAGTTTACAATGAGCAGTTCTTC.

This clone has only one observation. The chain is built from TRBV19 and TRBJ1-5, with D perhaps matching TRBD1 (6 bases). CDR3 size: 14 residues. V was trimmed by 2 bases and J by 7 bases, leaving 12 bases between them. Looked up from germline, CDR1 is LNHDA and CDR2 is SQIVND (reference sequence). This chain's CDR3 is CASSITRGGQPQHF. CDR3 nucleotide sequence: TGTGCCAGTAGTATAACCAGGGGCGGGCAGCCCCAGCATTTT.

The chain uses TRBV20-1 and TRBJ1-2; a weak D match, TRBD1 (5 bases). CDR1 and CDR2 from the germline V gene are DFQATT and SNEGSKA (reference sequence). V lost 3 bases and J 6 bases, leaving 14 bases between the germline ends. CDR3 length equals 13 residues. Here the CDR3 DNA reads TGCAGTGCTAGTGGGGGGGGTACGAATGGCTACACCTTC. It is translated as CSASGGGTNGYTF.

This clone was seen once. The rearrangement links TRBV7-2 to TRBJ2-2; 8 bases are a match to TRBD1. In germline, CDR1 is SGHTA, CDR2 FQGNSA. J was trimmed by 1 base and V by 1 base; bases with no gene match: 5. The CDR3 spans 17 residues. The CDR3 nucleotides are TGTGCCAGCAGCTTAGTTGCCGGGACAGGGAACACCGGGGAGCTGTTTTTT. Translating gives CASSLVAGTGNTGELFF.

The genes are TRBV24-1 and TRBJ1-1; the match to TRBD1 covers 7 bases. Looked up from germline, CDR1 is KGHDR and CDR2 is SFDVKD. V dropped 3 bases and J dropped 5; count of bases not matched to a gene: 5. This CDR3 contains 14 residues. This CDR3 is CATSDQGGTTEAFF. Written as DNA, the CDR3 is TGTGCCACCAGTGATCAGGGGGGAACGACTGAAGCTTTCTTT.

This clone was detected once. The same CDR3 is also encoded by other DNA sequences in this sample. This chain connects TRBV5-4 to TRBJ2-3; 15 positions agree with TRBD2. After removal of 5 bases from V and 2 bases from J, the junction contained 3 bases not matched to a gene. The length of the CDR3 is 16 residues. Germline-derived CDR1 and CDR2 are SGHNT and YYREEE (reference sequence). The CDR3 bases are TGTGCCAGCAGTCGGACTAGCGGGAGGGCCACAGATACGCAGTATTTT. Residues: CASSRTSGRATDTQYF.

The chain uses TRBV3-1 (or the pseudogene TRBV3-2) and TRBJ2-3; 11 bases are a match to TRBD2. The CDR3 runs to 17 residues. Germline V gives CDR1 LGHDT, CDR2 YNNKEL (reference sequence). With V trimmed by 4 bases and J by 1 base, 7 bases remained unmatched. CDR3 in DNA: TGTGCCAGCAGCCGTCGACTAGCGGGGCACGGCACAGATACGCAGTATTTT. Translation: CASSRRLAGHGTDTQYF.

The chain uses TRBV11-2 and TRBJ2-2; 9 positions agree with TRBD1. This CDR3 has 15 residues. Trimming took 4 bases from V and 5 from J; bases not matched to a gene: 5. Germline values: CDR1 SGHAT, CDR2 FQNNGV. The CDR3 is CASSWGTGLTGELFF. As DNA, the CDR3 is TGTGCCAGCAGCTGGGGGACAGGGTTGACCGGGGAGCTGTTTTTT.

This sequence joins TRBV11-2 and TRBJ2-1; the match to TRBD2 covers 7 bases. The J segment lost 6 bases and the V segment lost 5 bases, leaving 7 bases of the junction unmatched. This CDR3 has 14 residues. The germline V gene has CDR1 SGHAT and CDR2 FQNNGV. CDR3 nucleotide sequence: TGTGCCAGCAGCCCCGACGGGAGGCGCAATGAGCAGTTCTTC. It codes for CASSPDGRRNEQFF.

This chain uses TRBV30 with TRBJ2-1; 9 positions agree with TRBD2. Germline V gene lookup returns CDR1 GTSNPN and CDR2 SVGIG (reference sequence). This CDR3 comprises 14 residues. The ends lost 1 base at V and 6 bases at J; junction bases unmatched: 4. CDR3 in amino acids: CAWSEGLATNEQFF. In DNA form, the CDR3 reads TGTGCCTGGAGTGAAGGACTAGCGACCAATGAGCAGTTCTTC.

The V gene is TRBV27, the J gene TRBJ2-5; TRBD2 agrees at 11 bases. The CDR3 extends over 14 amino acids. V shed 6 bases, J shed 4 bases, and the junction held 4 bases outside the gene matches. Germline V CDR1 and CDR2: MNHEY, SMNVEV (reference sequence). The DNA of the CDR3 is TGTGCCAGCAGGCCACTAGCGGGAGCAGAGACCCAGTACTTC. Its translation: CASRPLAGAETQYF.